The clone carrying this T cell receptor (beta chain) was detected a few times. After isolation, RNA underwent reverse transcription to generate cDNA as the sequencing template. Sequencing was performed with immunoSEQ multiplex PCR; in TCRdb, only in-frame clones are kept and a portion is missing. This table holds roughly 250,000 clones, around three fifths found once. The record originates from a study of CD8+ T cells in alopecia areata. V gave up 2 bases and J gave up 6 bases, with 11 bases separating them. CDR1 is MDHEN and CDR2 is SYDVKM in the germline V gene. The CDR3 contains 13 residues. Treatment given: oral pan-JAK inhibitor, 5-10 mg twice daily.

Sequencing used CD4+ T cells sorted from blood, obtained around week 52, from a patient treated with tofacitinib. The V gene is TRBV28, the J gene TRBJ2-7, with D perhaps TRBD1 (5 bases). This TCR was recovered from a human donor with alopecia areata. Here the CDR3 reads CASSLRAGLEQYF. The CDR3 region has the DNA TGTGCCAGCAGTTTAAGGGCAGGGCTCGAGCAGTACTTC.